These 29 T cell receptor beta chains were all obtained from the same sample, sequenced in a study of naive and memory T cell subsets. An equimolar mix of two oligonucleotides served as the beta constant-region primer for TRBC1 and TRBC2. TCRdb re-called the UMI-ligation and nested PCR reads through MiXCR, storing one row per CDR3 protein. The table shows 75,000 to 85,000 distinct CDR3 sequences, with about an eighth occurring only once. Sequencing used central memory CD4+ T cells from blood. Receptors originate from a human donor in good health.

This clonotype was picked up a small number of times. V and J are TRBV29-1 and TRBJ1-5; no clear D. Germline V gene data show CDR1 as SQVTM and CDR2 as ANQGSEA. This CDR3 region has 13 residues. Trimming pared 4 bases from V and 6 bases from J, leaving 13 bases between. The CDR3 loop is CSVVVGYGQPQHF. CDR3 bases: TGCAGCGTTGTGGTGGGGTATGGTCAGCCCCAGCATTTT.

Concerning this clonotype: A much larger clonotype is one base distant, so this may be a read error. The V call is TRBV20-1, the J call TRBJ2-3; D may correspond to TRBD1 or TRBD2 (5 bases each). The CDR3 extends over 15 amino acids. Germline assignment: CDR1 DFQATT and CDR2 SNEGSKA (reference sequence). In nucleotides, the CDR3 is TGCAGTGCTAGAGATATGGCAGGGAGAGTAGATACGCGGTATTTT. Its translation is CSARDMAGRVDTRYF.

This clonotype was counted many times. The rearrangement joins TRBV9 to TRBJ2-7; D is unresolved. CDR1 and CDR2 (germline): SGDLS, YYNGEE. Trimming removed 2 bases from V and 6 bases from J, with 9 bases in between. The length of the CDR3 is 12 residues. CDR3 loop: CASSVGASEQYF. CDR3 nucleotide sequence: TGTGCCAGCAGCGTCGGAGCGAGCGAGCAGTACTTC.

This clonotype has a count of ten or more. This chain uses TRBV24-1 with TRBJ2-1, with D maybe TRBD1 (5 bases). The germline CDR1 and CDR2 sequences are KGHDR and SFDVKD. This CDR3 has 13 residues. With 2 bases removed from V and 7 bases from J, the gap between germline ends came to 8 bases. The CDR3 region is CATSDSGFNEQFF. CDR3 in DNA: TGTGCCACCAGTGATTCAGGGTTTAATGAGCAGTTCTTC.

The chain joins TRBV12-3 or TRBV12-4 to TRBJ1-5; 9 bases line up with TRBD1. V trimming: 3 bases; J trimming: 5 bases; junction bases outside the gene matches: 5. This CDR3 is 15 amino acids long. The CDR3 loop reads CASSFAGQGYQPQHF. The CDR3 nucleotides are TGTGCCAGCAGTTTCGCGGGACAGGGATATCAGCCCCAGCATTTT.

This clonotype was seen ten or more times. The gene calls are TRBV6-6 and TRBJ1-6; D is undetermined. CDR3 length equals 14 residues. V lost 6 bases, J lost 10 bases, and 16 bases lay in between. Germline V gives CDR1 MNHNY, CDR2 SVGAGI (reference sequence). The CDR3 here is CASRPESRRSPLHF. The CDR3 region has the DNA TGTGCCAGCAGACCGGAAAGCCGGCGATCACCCCTCCACTTT.

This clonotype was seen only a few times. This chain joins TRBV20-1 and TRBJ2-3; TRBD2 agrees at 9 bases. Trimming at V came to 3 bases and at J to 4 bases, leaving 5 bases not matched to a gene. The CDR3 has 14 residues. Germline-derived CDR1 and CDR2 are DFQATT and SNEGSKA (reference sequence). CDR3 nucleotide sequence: TGCAGTGCTAGGGACGCTAGCGGGGCAGATACGCAGTATTTT. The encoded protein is CSARDASGADTQYF.

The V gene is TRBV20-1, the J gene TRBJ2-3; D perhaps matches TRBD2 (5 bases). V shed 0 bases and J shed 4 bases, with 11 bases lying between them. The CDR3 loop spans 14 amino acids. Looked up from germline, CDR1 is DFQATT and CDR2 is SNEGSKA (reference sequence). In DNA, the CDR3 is TGCAGTGCTAGAGATGGACTGGCCTCAGATACGCAGTATTTT. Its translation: CSARDGLASDTQYF.

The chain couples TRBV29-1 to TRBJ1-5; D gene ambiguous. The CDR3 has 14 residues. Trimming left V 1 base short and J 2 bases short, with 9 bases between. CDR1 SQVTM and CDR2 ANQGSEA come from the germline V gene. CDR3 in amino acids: CSVEGGPGNQPQHF. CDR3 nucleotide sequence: TGCAGCGTTGAAGGAGGGCCGGGCAATCAGCCCCAGCATTTT.

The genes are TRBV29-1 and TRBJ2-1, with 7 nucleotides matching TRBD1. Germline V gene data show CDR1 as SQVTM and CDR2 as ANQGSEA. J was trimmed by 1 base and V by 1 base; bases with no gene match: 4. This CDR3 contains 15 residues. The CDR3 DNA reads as TGCAGCGTTGAAGGAACAGGGGTGTCCTACAATGAGCAGTTCTTC. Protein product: CSVEGTGVSYNEQFF.

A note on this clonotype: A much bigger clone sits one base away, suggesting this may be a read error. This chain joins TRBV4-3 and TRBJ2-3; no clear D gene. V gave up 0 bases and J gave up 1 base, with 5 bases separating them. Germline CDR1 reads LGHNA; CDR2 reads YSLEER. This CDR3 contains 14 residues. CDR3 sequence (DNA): TGCGCCAGCAGCCAAGAGAGGTGCACAGATACGCAGTATTTT. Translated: CASSQERCTDTQYF.

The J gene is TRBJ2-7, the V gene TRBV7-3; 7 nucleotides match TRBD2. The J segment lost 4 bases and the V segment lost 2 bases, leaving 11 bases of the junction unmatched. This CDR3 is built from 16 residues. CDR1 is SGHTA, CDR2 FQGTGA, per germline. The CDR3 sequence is CASSLFGGAGAYEQYF. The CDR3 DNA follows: TGTGCCAGCAGCTTATTCGGCGGGGCGGGAGCTTACGAGCAGTACTTC.

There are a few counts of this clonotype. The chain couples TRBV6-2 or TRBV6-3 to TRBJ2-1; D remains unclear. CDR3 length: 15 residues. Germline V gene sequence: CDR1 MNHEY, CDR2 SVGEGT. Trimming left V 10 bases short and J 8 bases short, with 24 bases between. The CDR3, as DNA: TGTGCCACCACTACTTTCGCCCAACGAAGGTATGAGCAGTTCTTC. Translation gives CATTTFAQRRYEQFF.

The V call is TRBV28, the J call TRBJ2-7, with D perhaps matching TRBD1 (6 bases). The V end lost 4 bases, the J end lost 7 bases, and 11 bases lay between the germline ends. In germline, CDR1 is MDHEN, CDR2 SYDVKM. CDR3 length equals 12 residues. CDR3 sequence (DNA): TGTGCCAGCAGTTATGGGGGCCGGGAGCAGTACTTC. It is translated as CASSYGGREQYF.

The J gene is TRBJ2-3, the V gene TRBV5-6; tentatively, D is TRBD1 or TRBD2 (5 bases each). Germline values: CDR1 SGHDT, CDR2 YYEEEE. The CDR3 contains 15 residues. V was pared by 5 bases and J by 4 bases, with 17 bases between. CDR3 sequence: CASSQPGLGADTQYF. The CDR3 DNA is TGTGCCAGCAGTCAACCGGGCCTGGGGGCAGATACGCAGTATTTT.

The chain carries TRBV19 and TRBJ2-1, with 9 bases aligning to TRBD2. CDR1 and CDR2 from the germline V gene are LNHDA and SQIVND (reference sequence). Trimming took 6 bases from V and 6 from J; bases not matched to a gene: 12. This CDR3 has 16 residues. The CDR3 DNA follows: TGTGCCAGTAGGAGGGTTAGCGGGAGAGGGTTCAATGAGCAGTTCTTC. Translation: CASRRVSGRGFNEQFF.

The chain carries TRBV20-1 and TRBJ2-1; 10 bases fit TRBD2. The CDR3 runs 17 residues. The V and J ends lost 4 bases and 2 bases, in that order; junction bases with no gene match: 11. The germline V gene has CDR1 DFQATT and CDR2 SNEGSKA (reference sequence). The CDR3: CSAKRASGSGTYNEQFF. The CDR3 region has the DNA TGCAGTGCTAAACGGGCTAGCGGGAGTGGGACCTACAATGAGCAGTTCTTC.

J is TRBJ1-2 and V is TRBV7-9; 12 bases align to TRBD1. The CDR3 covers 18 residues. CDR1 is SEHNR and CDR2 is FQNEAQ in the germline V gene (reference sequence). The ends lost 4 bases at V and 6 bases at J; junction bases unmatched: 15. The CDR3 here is CASSSRLFTGTGGDGYTF. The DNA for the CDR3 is TGTGCCAGCAGCTCTAGACTCTTTACCGGGACAGGGGGCGATGGCTACACCTTC.

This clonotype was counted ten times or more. The CDR3 bases are TGTGCCAGCAGCTTGGATTTGGGGCGCAGATTGGATGGCTACACCTTC. Protein product: CASSLDLGRRLDGYTF. The gene calls are TRBV5-5 and TRBJ1-2; weak D call: TRBD1 (5 bases). The V end was cut by 0 bases, the J end by 6 bases, with 18 bases between. In germline, CDR1 is SGHKS, CDR2 YYEKEE (reference sequence). The CDR3 totals 16 residues.

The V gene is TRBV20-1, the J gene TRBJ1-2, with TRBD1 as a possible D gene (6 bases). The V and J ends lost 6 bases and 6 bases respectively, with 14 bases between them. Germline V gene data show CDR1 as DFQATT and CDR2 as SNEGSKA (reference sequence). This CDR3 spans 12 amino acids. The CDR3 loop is CSASRGVDGYTF. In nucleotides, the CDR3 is TGCAGTGCGAGCAGGGGCGTCGATGGCTACACCTTC.

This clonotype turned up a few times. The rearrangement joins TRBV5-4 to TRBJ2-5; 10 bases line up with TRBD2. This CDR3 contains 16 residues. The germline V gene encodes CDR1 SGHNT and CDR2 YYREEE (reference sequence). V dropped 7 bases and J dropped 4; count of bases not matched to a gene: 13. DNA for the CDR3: TGTGCCAGCCAGCGAGCGGGAGGGCTCGGGGGAGAGACCCAGTACTTC. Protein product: CASQRAGGLGGETQYF.

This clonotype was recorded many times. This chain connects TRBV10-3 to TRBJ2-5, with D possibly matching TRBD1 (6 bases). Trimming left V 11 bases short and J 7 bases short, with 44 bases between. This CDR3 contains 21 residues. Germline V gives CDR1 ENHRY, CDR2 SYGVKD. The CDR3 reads CASQSAQGTRTREPNGPTQYF. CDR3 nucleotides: TGTGCCTCACAGTCGGCCCAGGGGACAAGAACAAGAGAGCCGAATGGTCCGACCCAGTACTTC.

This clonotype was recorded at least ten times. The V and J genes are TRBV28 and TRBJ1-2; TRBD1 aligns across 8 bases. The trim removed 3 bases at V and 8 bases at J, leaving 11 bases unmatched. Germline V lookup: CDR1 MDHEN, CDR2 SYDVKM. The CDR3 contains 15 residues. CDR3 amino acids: CASSLWHRGAGGYTF. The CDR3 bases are TGTGCCAGCAGTTTGTGGCACAGGGGGGCAGGAGGCTACACCTTC.

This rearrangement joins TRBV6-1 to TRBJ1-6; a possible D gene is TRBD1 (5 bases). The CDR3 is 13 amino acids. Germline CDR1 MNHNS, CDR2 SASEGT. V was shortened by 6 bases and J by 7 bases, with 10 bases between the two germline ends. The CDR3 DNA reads TGTGCCAGCAGAGACAGAGCGAATTCACCCCTCCACTTT. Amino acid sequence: CASRDRANSPLHF.

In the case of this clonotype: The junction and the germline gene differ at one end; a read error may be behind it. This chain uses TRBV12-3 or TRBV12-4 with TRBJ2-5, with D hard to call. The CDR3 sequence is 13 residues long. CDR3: CASSLNGKEIQYF. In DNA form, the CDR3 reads TGTGCCAGCAGTTTAAACGGAAAAGAGATCCAGTACTTC.

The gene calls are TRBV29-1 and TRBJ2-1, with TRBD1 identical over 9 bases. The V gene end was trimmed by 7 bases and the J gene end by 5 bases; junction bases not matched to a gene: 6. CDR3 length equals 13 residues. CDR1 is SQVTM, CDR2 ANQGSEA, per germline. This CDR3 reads CSGWTGVDNEQFF. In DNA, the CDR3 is TGCAGCGGGTGGACAGGGGTGGACAATGAGCAGTTCTTC.

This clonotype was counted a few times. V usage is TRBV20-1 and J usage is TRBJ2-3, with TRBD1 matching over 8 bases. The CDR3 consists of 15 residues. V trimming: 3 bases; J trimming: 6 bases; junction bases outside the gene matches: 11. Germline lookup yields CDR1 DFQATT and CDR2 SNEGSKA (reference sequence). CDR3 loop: CSASPQGASADTQYF. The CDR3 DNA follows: TGCAGTGCTAGCCCCCAGGGGGCTAGCGCGGATACGCAGTATTTT.

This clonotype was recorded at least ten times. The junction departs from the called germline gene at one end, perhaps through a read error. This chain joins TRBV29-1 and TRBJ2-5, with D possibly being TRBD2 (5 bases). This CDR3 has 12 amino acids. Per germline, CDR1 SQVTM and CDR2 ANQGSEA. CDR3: CSGEGSGETQYF. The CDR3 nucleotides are TGCAGCGGTGAAGGGAGTGGAGAGACCCAGTACTTC.

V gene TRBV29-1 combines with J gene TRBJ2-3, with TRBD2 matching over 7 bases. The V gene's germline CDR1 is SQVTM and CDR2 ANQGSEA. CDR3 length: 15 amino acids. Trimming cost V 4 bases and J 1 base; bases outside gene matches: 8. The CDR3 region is CSVGAREYGTDTQYF. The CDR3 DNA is TGCAGCGTTGGTGCGCGGGAGTATGGCACAGATACGCAGTATTTT.